What follows are 12 T cell receptor beta chains derived from one specimen sequenced in a study of shared clonotypes between healthy human individuals. Data came from immunoSEQ multiplex PCR; TCRdb stores just in-frame clones and leaves some out. The table lists 660,000 or so clones, around 96% of them singletons. Naive-designated CD8 cells lacked CD45RO, were positively enriched for CCR7, and omitted terminally differentiated effector memory CD45RA+ cells. What was sequenced was naive CD8+ T cells sorted from blood. These TCRs come from a woman aged 25-40 years in good health.

The chain combines TRBV27 with TRBJ2-7; D is perhaps TRBD2 (5 bases). Germline CDR1 reads MNHEY; CDR2 reads SMNVEV (reference sequence). Trimming shortened V by 8 bases and J by 2 bases, and 16 bases separated the two germline ends. CDR3 length equals 14 residues. CDR3 bases: TGTGCCAGCCACCACCGGGATTCCCCCTACGAGCAGTACTTC. The encoded protein is CASHHRDSPYEQYF.

The rearrangement uses TRBV28 and TRBJ2-7; D is possibly TRBD1 or TRBD2 (5 bases each). There are 14 residues in the CDR3. Trimming took 2 bases from V and 6 from J, leaving 14 bases between them. Germline assignment: CDR1 MDHEN and CDR2 SYDVKM. The CDR3 spells CASSLVRGLVEQYF. The CDR3 DNA follows: TGTGCCAGCAGTTTAGTGAGGGGCCTAGTCGAGCAGTACTTC.

The CDR3 DNA follows: TGTGCCAGCAGTTACCCGGGACGGGAGAACACTGAAGCTTTCTTT. The encoded protein is CASSYPGRENTEAFF. This chain connects TRBV6-5 to TRBJ1-1, with D possibly TRBD1 on 5 matching bases. Germline loops: CDR1 MNHEY, CDR2 SVGAGI. The CDR3 totals 15 residues. Trimming took 2 bases from V and 1 from J, leaving 11 bases between them.

The J gene is TRBJ2-3, the V gene TRBV7-6; 15 nucleotides agree with TRBD2. V shed 5 bases and J 6 bases; nucleotides not matched to a gene: 6. This CDR3 has 16 amino acids. Per the germline V gene, CDR1 is SGHVS and CDR2 is FNYEAQ. This CDR3 is CASSTGTSGRTDTQYF. The CDR3 coding sequence is TGTGCCAGCAGCACCGGGACTAGCGGGAGGACTGATACGCAGTATTTT. Full variable domain (outside the CDR3, taken from reference TRBV7-6 and TRBJ2-3): GAGVSQSPRYKVTKRGQDVALRCDPISGHVSLYWYRQALGQGPEFLTYFNYEAQQDKSGLPNDRFSAERPEGSISTLTIQRTEQRDSAMYRCASSTGTSGRTDTQYFGPGTRLTVL.

This chain uses TRBV19 with TRBJ2-5; the match to TRBD1 covers 8 bases. This CDR3 has 15 residues. V lost 5 bases, J lost 0 bases, and 5 bases stayed unmatched. The germline V gene has CDR1 LNHDA and CDR2 SQIVND (reference sequence). The CDR3 sequence: CASSVQDRDQETQYF. DNA of the CDR3: TGTGCCAGTAGTGTCCAGGACAGGGACCAAGAGACCCAGTACTTC.

The genes are TRBV2 and TRBJ2-7; 7 nucleotides match TRBD1. The CDR3 contains 15 residues. Germline CDR1 is SNHLY and CDR2 is FYNNEI. V shed 2 bases, J shed 3 bases, and the junction held 7 bases outside the gene matches. In nucleotides, the CDR3 is TGTGCCAGCAGTGAATCGGGGACAGCTAACTACGAGCAGTACTTC. Its protein product is CASSESGTANYEQYF.

Only a few counts were recorded for this clone. V and J are TRBV27 and TRBJ2-1; 7 bases align to TRBD2. The junction had 4 bases not matched to a gene; V was cut back by 5 bases and J by 0 bases. Germline-derived CDR1 and CDR2 are MNHEY and SMNVEV (reference sequence). This CDR3 is built from 15 residues. The CDR3, as DNA: TGTGCCAGCAGTGCTAGCGGAACCTCCTACAATGAGCAGTTCTTC. Residues: CASSASGTSYNEQFF.

The chain has TRBV15 and TRBJ2-1; 10 bases align to TRBD2. CDR1 LNHNV and CDR2 YYDKDF come from the germline V gene (reference sequence). With V trimmed by 0 bases and J by 3 bases, 8 bases remained unmatched. This CDR3 has 18 amino acids. The CDR3 DNA sequence: TGTGCCACCAGCAGAGATCGGCTAGCGGGAGCTGGCTACAATGAGCAGTTCTTC. Residues: CATSRDRLAGAGYNEQFF.

The chain joins TRBV5-4 to TRBJ1-1; tentative D call: TRBD1 (5 bases). Germline CDR1 reads SGHNT; CDR2 reads YYREEE (reference sequence). The CDR3 has 14 residues. V lost 0 bases to trimming and J lost 5 bases, with 11 bases between them. CDR3 loop: CASSLGWRGTEAFF. CDR3 nucleotide sequence: TGTGCCAGCAGCTTGGGGTGGAGGGGTACTGAAGCTTTCTTT.

The V and J genes are TRBV28 and TRBJ2-1; D uncertain. Germline assignment: CDR1 MDHEN and CDR2 SYDVKM. The CDR3 runs to 13 residues. The ends were cut back, 6 bases at V and 5 bases at J, with 11 bases in the middle. In DNA, the CDR3 is TGTGCCAGCAGGTCCAGTCGTAACAATGAGCAGTTCTTC. Protein: CASRSSRNNEQFF.

The chain couples TRBV28 to TRBJ2-2; 9 bases align to TRBD2. The CDR3 contains 16 residues. With V trimmed by 6 bases and J by 4 bases, 9 bases remained unmatched. CDR1 and CDR2 from the germline V gene are MDHEN and SYDVKM. CDR3 residues: CASRSGRPNLTGELFF. CDR3 in DNA: TGTGCCAGCAGGAGCGGGAGGCCCAACCTCACCGGGGAGCTGTTTTTT.

This chain connects TRBV14 to TRBJ2-6, with 7 bases matching TRBD1. This CDR3 is built from 18 residues. V trimming: 0 bases; J trimming: 2 bases; junction bases outside the gene matches: 7. Germline V lookup: CDR1 SGHDN, CDR2 FVKESK. CDR3 region: CASSQEGEGAAGANVLTF. The CDR3 nucleotides are TGTGCCAGCAGCCAAGAGGGCGAGGGGGCAGCTGGGGCCAACGTCCTGACTTTC.